These 24 T cell receptor beta chains share one sample of origin, sequenced in a study of T cell responses to AZD1222 COVID-19 vaccine. Sequencing used immunoSEQ multiplex PCR; TCRdb keeps in-frame clones, though not all of them. The sample lists 100,000 to 150,000 clones, 85% to 90% seen once, with more than 9.5% in the top ten. The sample in question was peripheral blood, obtained on day 0 of MenACWY control vaccination. The receptors derive from an adult in good health.

V is TRBV11-3 and J is TRBJ1-1; D not resolved. The CDR3 runs 13 residues. Germline CDR1 SGHNT, CDR2 YENEEA. Trimming left V 4 bases short and J 1 base short, with 7 bases between. CDR3 protein: CASSYLENTEAFF. The CDR3 region has the DNA TGTGCCAGCAGCTACCTAGAGAACACTGAAGCTTTCTTT.

This chain links TRBV5-4 with TRBJ2-7; 7 bases match TRBD1. CDR1 is SGHNT and CDR2 is YYREEE in the germline V gene (reference sequence). Trimming removed 0 bases from V and 6 bases from J; junction bases left unmatched: 9. The CDR3 is made up of 15 amino acids. CDR3 sequence (DNA): TGTGCCAGCAGCTTGGAGGGACAGATTGGGCGCGAGCAGTACTTC. Translation gives CASSLEGQIGREQYF.

The rearrangement links TRBV7-7 to TRBJ1-3, with D tentatively TRBD1 (5 bases). From germline, CDR1 is SSHAT and CDR2 FNYEAQ (reference sequence). CDR3 size: 16 residues. Trimming cost V 7 bases and J 0 bases, with 16 bases left between them. CDR3 amino acids: CASTPGTPNSGNTIYF. The CDR3 DNA reads as TGTGCCAGCACCCCAGGGACTCCGAACTCTGGAAACACCATATATTTT.

This chain uses TRBV30 with TRBJ1-2; no clear D gene. The CDR3 contains 13 residues. CDR1 and CDR2 from the germline V gene are GTSNPN and SVGIG (reference sequence). Trimming left V 3 bases short and J 8 bases short, with 16 bases between. The CDR3 region has the DNA TGTGCCTGGAGGGGGATCCTAGGAGTCGGCTACACCTTC. Translation: CAWRGILGVGYTF.

The CDR3: CASSEVGSGGEKLFF. DNA of the CDR3: TGTGCCAGCAGTGAAGTGGGCAGTGGCGGTGAAAAACTGTTTTTT. J is TRBJ1-4 and V is TRBV25-1; D is uncertain. The CDR3 consists of 15 residues. Trimming removed 2 bases at V and 7 bases at J, with 14 bases between. CDR1 and CDR2 from the germline V gene are MGHDK and SYGVNS.

The chain links TRBV5-6 to TRBJ1-1; D is uncertain. Germline V gene data show CDR1 as SGHDT and CDR2 as YYEEEE. V shed 1 base and J shed 3 bases, with 7 bases lying between them. The CDR3 is 13 residues long. This chain's CDR3 is CASSLLDYTEAFF. In nucleotides, the CDR3 is TGTGCCAGCAGCTTGCTGGACTACACTGAAGCTTTCTTT. The full variable domain, with the rest looked up from reference TRBV5-6 and TRBJ1-1, is DAGVTQSPTHLIKTRGQQVTLRCSPKSGHDTVSWYQQALGQGPQFIFQYYEEEERQRGNFPDRFSGHQFPNYSSELNVNALLLGDSALYLCASSLLDYTEAFFGQGTRLTVV.

The chain carries TRBV4-1 and TRBJ1-2; 9 bases agree with TRBD1. From germline, CDR1 is MGHRA and CDR2 YSYEKL. The CDR3 covers 16 residues. The ends lost 4 bases at V and 1 base at J; junction bases unmatched: 7. The CDR3 bases are TGCGCCAGCAGCCTCGCCCAGGGACAGGGTAACTATGGCTACACCTTC. Translated, it gives CASSLAQGQGNYGYTF.

This clone was seen only once. CDR3: CASTLQGGLTGELFF. The CDR3 nucleotides read TGTGCCAGCACTTTACAGGGGGGGCTCACCGGGGAGCTGTTTTTT. J is TRBJ2-2 and V is TRBV6-5; the D gene is possibly TRBD1 (8 bases). The V gene lost 7 bases and the J gene lost 4 bases, with 16 bases spanning the gap. Germline CDR1 reads MNHEY; CDR2 reads SVGAGI. The CDR3 contains 15 residues.

CDR3 sequence (DNA): TGCGCCAGCAGCCCAGCGTCCAATCAGCCCCAGCATTTT. Protein: CASSPASNQPQHF. The gene calls are TRBV4-1 and TRBJ1-5, with D unresolved. V shed 4 bases and J shed 3 bases, with 7 bases lying between them. CDR1 and CDR2 (germline): MGHRA, YSYEKL. The CDR3 is made up of 13 amino acids.

The rearrangement links TRBV23-1 to TRBJ1-5; the match to TRBD1 covers 10 bases. TRBV23-1 belongs to the ORF category, with a function that is uncertain. The J segment lost 1 base and the V segment lost 4 bases, leaving 7 bases of the junction unmatched. The CDR3 extends over 17 amino acids. CDR3 nucleotide sequence: TGCGCCAGCAGTCTCCGGGACAGGGGCCACAGCAATCAGCCCCAGCATTTT. Its translation is CASSLRDRGHSNQPQHF.

The V and J genes are TRBV25-1 and TRBJ1-1; D gene uncertain. This CDR3 contains 12 residues. V shed 5 bases and J shed 6 bases, with 10 bases lying between them. CDR1 and CDR2 (germline): MGHDK, SYGVNS. CDR3: CASSLFDSEAFF. CDR3 coding DNA: TGTGCCAGCAGTCTTTTTGACTCTGAAGCTTTCTTT.

The V gene is TRBV21-1, the J gene TRBJ1-3; TRBD1 is the table's D call and was not checked against the DNA. TRBV21-1 is a listed pseudogene. The CDR3 has 17 amino acids. For the CDR3, the DNA is TGTGCCAGCAGCTCCCACGTTCCAGGGTACTCTGGAAACACCATATATTTT. Translation: CASSSHVPGYSGNTIYF.

V usage is TRBV6-6 and J usage is TRBJ2-5, with TRBD2 identical over 11 bases. The germline gives CDR1 MNHNY, CDR2 SVGAGI (reference sequence). The J segment lost 5 bases and the V segment lost 5 bases, leaving 13 bases of the junction unmatched. The CDR3 sequence is 17 residues long. The DNA of the CDR3 is TGTGCCAGCAGTCATGGGACTAGCGGAGCAAAAGTGGAGACCCAGTACTTC. It is translated as CASSHGTSGAKVETQYF.

V is TRBV7-2 and J is TRBJ1-1, with a possible D match to TRBD1 (6 bases). V gave up 6 bases and J gave up 1 base, with 15 bases separating them. The CDR3 sequence is 15 residues long. CDR1 and CDR2 from the germline V gene are SGHTA and FQGNSA. The CDR3 bases are TGTGCCAGCAGGCTCCAAAGGGGGGCGAACACTGAAGCTTTCTTT. This gives the protein CASRLQRGANTEAFF.

The chain joins TRBV12-3 or TRBV12-4 to TRBJ1-1; D gene unclear. Trimming stripped 5 bases from V and 1 base from J, with 8 bases between. The CDR3 length is 13 residues. The CDR3 sequence: CASSPGRNTEAFF. Here the CDR3 DNA reads TGTGCCAGCAGTCCTGGCAGGAACACTGAAGCTTTCTTT.

The chain couples TRBV7-2 to TRBJ2-7; D perhaps matches TRBD2 (6 bases). Germline loops: CDR1 SGHTA, CDR2 FQGNSA. There are 14 residues in the CDR3. V was shortened by 2 bases and J by 3 bases, with 11 bases between the two germline ends. For the CDR3, the DNA is TGTGCCAGCAGCTTAAGCGAGGGACTCTACGAGCAGTACTTC. The encoded protein is CASSLSEGLYEQYF.

V and J are TRBV6-4 and TRBJ2-1; possibly TRBD2 for D (6 bases). Germline V gene data show CDR1 as MRHNA and CDR2 as SNTAGT. The CDR3 is made up of 13 amino acids. The V gene lost 3 bases and the J gene lost 7 bases, with 10 bases spanning the gap. Written as DNA, the CDR3 is TGTGCCAGCAGTGAGCGGGATCATAATGAGCAGTTCTTC. Translation gives CASSERDHNEQFF.

This clone has just a few counts. The CDR3 here is CASSQSSGTTYEQYF. As DNA, the CDR3 is TGTGCCAGCAGCCAGTCTAGCGGGACTACCTACGAGCAGTACTTC. The genes are TRBV5-4 and TRBJ2-7, with 9 bases that match TRBD2. Germline assignment: CDR1 SGHNT and CDR2 YYREEE (reference sequence). The CDR3 has 15 residues. Trimming at V came to 4 bases and at J to 2 bases, leaving 7 bases not matched to a gene.

The chain combines TRBV5-4 with TRBJ1-1; D is uncertain. Germline V gives CDR1 SGHNT, CDR2 YYREEE (reference sequence). The CDR3 runs 15 residues. With 0 bases removed from V and 1 base from J, the gap between germline ends came to 10 bases. The CDR3 DNA sequence: TGTGCCAGCAGCTTGGCCCTCTCCGGGAACACTGAAGCTTTCTTT. Its translation: CASSLALSGNTEAFF.

This chain joins TRBV23-1 and TRBJ2-7; TRBD1 agrees at 8 bases. TRBV23-1 is treated as an ORF (open reading frame) with a function not yet certain. The CDR3 sequence is 16 residues long. J gave up 3 bases and V 2 bases, and 9 bases lay outside the gene matches. In nucleotides, the CDR3 is TGCGCCAGCAGTCAAGGGGTGTTCAGGGGGCACTACGAGCAGTACTTC. This gives the protein CASSQGVFRGHYEQYF.

The V call is TRBV3-1 (or the pseudogene TRBV3-2), the J call TRBJ2-1; 7 nucleotides align to TRBD1. The germline V gene encodes CDR1 LGHDT and CDR2 YNNKEL (reference sequence). The CDR3 covers 16 residues. V trimming: 2 bases; J trimming: 6 bases; junction bases outside the gene matches: 10. The CDR3, as DNA: TGTGCCAGCAGCCAACCCCAAGGGGGCGCACTCAATGAGCAGTTCTTC. Protein product: CASSQPQGGALNEQFF.

J is TRBJ1-5 and V is TRBV28, with 9 bases matching TRBD1. The germline V gene encodes CDR1 MDHEN and CDR2 SYDVKM. The CDR3 extends over 14 amino acids. Trimming at V came to 5 bases and at J to 7 bases, leaving 6 bases not matched to a gene. The CDR3 bases are TGTGCCAGCAGTACAGGGGGCGCTGGGCAGCCCCAGCATTTT. It is translated as CASSTGGAGQPQHF.

The chain has TRBV5-1 and TRBJ1-6, with D tentatively TRBD1 (5 bases). CDR3 size: 17 residues. The germline V gene has CDR1 SGHRS and CDR2 YFSETQ. V was shortened by 4 bases and J by 5 bases, with 19 bases between the two germline ends. CDR3 protein: CASSIGHPTRHNSPLHF. The CDR3 bases are TGCGCCAGCAGCATAGGACACCCCACTCGGCATAATTCACCCCTCCACTTT.

The V gene is TRBV24-1, the J gene TRBJ1-5; D is unclear. CDR1 KGHDR and CDR2 SFDVKD come from the germline V gene. CDR3 length equals 13 residues. V shed 5 bases and J shed 0 bases, with 4 bases lying between them. This CDR3 is CATSARSNQPQHF. In DNA, the CDR3 is TGTGCCACCAGTGCACGTAGCAATCAGCCCCAGCATTTT.